One and the same sample provided the 14 T cell receptor beta chains below, sequenced in a study of memory CD4+ T cells and cytomegalovirus serostatus. Clones were read by immunoSEQ multiplex PCR, and TCRdb kept only the in-frame ones, dropping some. Among some 65,000 clones listed, over 70% were seen once. Single viable CD3+CD4+CD8-CD45RO+ cells were sorted as the memory CD4+ T cells. The sample was memory CD4+ T cells from blood. The source is an adult in good health and CMV-seronegative. Some clones in this sample may be carry-over from other donors' samples.

The chain links TRBV6-6 to TRBJ2-1, with TRBD1 matching over 7 bases. Germline V gene lookup returns CDR1 MNHNY and CDR2 SVGAGI (reference sequence). The CDR3 runs to 12 residues. J gave up 7 bases and V 6 bases, and 3 bases lay outside the gene matches. The CDR3 spells CASRGTANEQFF. CDR3 sequence (DNA): TGTGCCAGCAGGGGGACAGCTAATGAGCAGTTCTTC.

The V and J genes are TRBV5-4 and TRBJ1-2; maybe TRBD1 (6 bases). Germline-derived CDR1 and CDR2 are SGHNT and YYREEE (reference sequence). The CDR3 has 16 residues. V shed 0 bases and J shed 6 bases, with 18 bases lying between them. This CDR3 is CASSLALVGQANGYTF. In DNA, the CDR3 is TGTGCCAGCAGCTTGGCTCTGGTGGGACAAGCAAATGGCTACACCTTC.

This clone turned up a few times. The chain joins TRBV5-4 to TRBJ2-1, with a tentative D call TRBD1 (5 bases). V was cut by 4 bases and J by 6 bases, with 14 bases left in between. CDR3 length: 14 amino acids. Germline loops: CDR1 SGHNT, CDR2 YYREEE (reference sequence). The DNA for the CDR3 is TGTGCCAGCAGCCAGAGATTTGACAGCAATGAGCAGTTCTTC. Translated: CASSQRFDSNEQFF.

The chain carries TRBV29-1 and TRBJ2-2, with 8 bases matching TRBD1. The germline CDR1 and CDR2 sequences are SQVTM and ANQGSEA. This CDR3 is 14 amino acids long. J lost 7 bases, V lost 2 bases, and 6 bases had no gene match. In DNA, the CDR3 is TGCAGCGTTGAATTCAGGGGGCGAAGCGGGGAGCTGTTTTTT. Residues: CSVEFRGRSGELFF.

In its sample, this clone was seen a few times. CDR3 sequence (DNA): TGTGCCAGCAGTTCCGGACGGACACCCCAGCATTTT. Encoded protein: CASSSGRTPQHF. The chain employs TRBV27 and TRBJ1-5; weak D call: TRBD1 (5 bases). The CDR3 covers 12 residues. The germline V gene has CDR1 MNHEY and CDR2 SMNVEV (reference sequence). The V end was cut by 4 bases, the J end by 10 bases, with 11 bases between.

With regard to this clone: At one end, the junction sequence differs from germline, possibly due to a read error. V gene TRBV2 combines with J gene TRBJ1-3, with D possibly TRBD1 on 6 matching bases. Germline V CDR1 and CDR2: SNHLY, FYNNEI. This CDR3 spans 14 amino acids. Here the CDR3 reads CASSEGGNGNTIYF. CDR3 nucleotide sequence: TGTGCCAGCAGCGAAGGGGGGAACGGAAACACCATATATTTT.

The chain recombines TRBV4-3 with TRBJ2-3; D is unresolved. The CDR3 totals 13 residues. V lost 1 base to trimming and J lost 5 bases, with 7 bases between them. In germline, CDR1 is LGHNA, CDR2 YSLEER. Written as DNA, the CDR3 is TGCGCCAGCAGCCAAGCGCGATTAGATACGCAGTATTTT. This sequence encodes CASSQARLDTQYF.

The chain is built from TRBV6-1 and TRBJ1-2; TRBD1 matches 9 bases. Germline V gene sequence: CDR1 MNHNS, CDR2 SASEGT. The CDR3 is 15 amino acids. V lost 2 bases, J lost 3 bases, and 4 bases stayed unmatched. CDR3 DNA: TGTGCCAGCAGTGAAAAAACAGGGGGCGACTATGGCTACACCTTC. Translation gives CASSEKTGGDYGYTF.

The chain is built from TRBV30 and TRBJ1-3; no clear D. The V end lost 3 bases, the J end lost 4 bases, and 16 bases lay between the germline ends. Germline CDR1 GTSNPN, CDR2 SVGIG (reference sequence). The CDR3 totals 15 residues. The CDR3 loop is CAWRPGLSWGNTIYF. For the CDR3, the DNA is TGTGCCTGGAGACCCGGACTTTCGTGGGGAAACACCATATATTTT.

This clone is judged medium-sized (0.01 to 0.1%). The chain is built from TRBV6-6 and TRBJ1-5, with D perhaps matching TRBD1 (5 bases). The length of the CDR3 is 14 residues. V lost 5 bases and J 7 bases, leaving 15 bases between the germline ends. Germline V gives CDR1 MNHNY, CDR2 SVGAGI (reference sequence). The CDR3: CASSPNRDRQPQHF. The CDR3 DNA follows: TGTGCCAGCAGTCCGAACCGGGACCGCCAGCCCCAGCATTTT.

The CDR3 sequence: CASSLVQGGTGNTIYF. The CDR3 DNA is TGTGCCAGCAGCTTGGTACAGGGGGGAACTGGAAACACCATATATTTT. The V gene is TRBV5-6, the J gene TRBJ1-3; 8 positions agree with TRBD1. This CDR3 is built from 16 residues. Germline assignment: CDR1 SGHDT and CDR2 YYEEEE. The V segment lost 0 bases and the J segment 2 bases; nucleotides outside the gene matches: 4.

The sample holds a few counts of this clone. V and J are TRBV4-1 and TRBJ2-7; tentatively, D is TRBD1 or TRBD2 (6 bases each). From germline, CDR1 is MGHRA and CDR2 YSYEKL. Trimming took 4 bases from V and 2 from J, leaving 18 bases between them. The CDR3 is made up of 16 amino acids. CDR3 protein: CASSPWITGAPYEQYF. CDR3 DNA: TGCGCCAGCAGCCCATGGATAACGGGGGCACCCTACGAGCAGTACTTC.

This clone was seen once. The V call is TRBV7-2, the J call TRBJ2-5; 11 nucleotides agree with TRBD2. The germline V gene has CDR1 SGHTA and CDR2 FQGNSA. V was pared by 8 bases and J by 5 bases, with 10 bases of the junction left unmatched. The CDR3 runs 15 residues. In DNA, the CDR3 is TGTGCCAGCGGAAGACTAGCGGGGAGGACGGAGACCCAGTACTTC. Protein product: CASGRLAGRTETQYF.

The rearrangement joins TRBV2 to TRBJ1-1, with D possibly being TRBD1 (6 bases). The V gene lost 2 bases and the J gene lost 1 base, with 8 bases spanning the gap. The CDR3 is made up of 14 amino acids. CDR1 and CDR2 (germline): SNHLY, FYNNEI. CDR3 in DNA: TGTGCCAGCAGTGAAAGAGGGGGGAACACTGAAGCTTTCTTT. Translation: CASSERGGNTEAFF.